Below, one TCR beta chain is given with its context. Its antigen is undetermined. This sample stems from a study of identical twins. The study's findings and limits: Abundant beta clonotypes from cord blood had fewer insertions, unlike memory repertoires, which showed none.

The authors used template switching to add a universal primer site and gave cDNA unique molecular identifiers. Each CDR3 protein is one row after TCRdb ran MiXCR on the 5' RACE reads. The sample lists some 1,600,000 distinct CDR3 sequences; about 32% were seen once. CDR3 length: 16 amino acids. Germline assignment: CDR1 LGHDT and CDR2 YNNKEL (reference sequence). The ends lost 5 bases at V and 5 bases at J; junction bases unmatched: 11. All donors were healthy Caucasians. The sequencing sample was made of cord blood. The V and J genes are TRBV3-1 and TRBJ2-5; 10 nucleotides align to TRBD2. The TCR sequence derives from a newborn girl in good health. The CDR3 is CASSSSSGSLRETQYF. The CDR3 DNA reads TGTGCCAGCAGCTCGTCTAGCGGGAGCCTCCGCGAGACCCAGTACTTC.